One and the same sample provided the 25 T cell receptor beta chains below, sequenced in a study of post-analysis software for immune sequencing data (dated by TCRdb to about 2015). The library was obtained by PCR. Data came from an Illumina HiSeq 2500. To reduce PCR and sequencing biases, unique molecular identifiers were built into the TCR beta cDNA libraries. TCRdb's own reprocessing of the public reads used fastp at Q25 and MiXCR and kept productive beta chains. Every distinct CDR3 protein forms one entry, paired with its most common genes and DNA. Counted in this sample were 600,000 to 750,000 distinct CDR3 sequences; 55% to 70% of them appeared once. The leading ten clones occupy approximately 10% of the sample. The research as a whole found: Patients showed significantly higher frequencies than controls for a handful of TRBV segments, among them TRBV5-6, TRBV5-1 and TRBV20-1.

The antigens these receptors bind are not known. The sample comprised blood. Source of these receptors: a girl aged 2-15 years with multiple sclerosis.

This clonotype was counted only a few times. The chain carries TRBV18 and TRBJ2-3; a weak D match, TRBD2 (6 bases). CDR1 and CDR2 (germline): KGHSH, LQKENI. The CDR3 sequence is 14 residues long. V lost 6 bases and J lost 3, with 13 bases in between. The CDR3 protein is CASSPVAGTDTQYF. The CDR3 DNA reads TGTGCCAGCTCCCCCGTCGCGGGAACAGATACGCAGTATTTT.

The V and J genes are TRBV7-9 and TRBJ2-4; either TRBD1 or TRBD2 may supply D (5 bases each). The CDR3 runs to 16 residues. The ends were cut back, 6 bases at V and 0 bases at J, with 15 bases in the middle. The germline V gene has CDR1 SEHNR and CDR2 FQNEAQ (reference sequence). CDR3 nucleotides: TGTGCCAGCAGTTCGCGCCGGGACGAAGCCAAAAACATTCAGTACTTC. Encoded protein: CASSSRRDEAKNIQYF.

The table lists this clonotype with a few counts. The chain recombines TRBV7-9 with TRBJ2-4; D might be TRBD1 (6 bases). Germline-derived CDR1 and CDR2 are SEHNR and FQNEAQ (reference sequence). The CDR3 extends over 17 amino acids. With 5 bases removed from V and 0 bases from J, the gap between germline ends came to 17 bases. CDR3 protein: CASSPLTGTLAKNIQYF. Here the CDR3 DNA reads TGTGCCAGCAGCCCCCTGACAGGTACCCTAGCCAAAAACATTCAGTACTTC.

This clonotype turned up a few times. The chain joins TRBV20-1 to TRBJ1-2, with 8 positions matching TRBD1. V trimming: 1 base; J trimming: 6 bases; junction bases outside the gene matches: 13. CDR3 size: 16 residues. CDR1 DFQATT and CDR2 SNEGSKA come from the germline V gene (reference sequence). CDR3 bases: TGCAGTGCTAGAGTACGCTGGACAGGGCGTAGAGATGGCTACACCTTC. Its translation: CSARVRWTGRRDGYTF.

The rearrangement links TRBV7-2 to TRBJ2-1, with 12 bases lining up with TRBD2. The J segment lost 6 bases and the V segment lost 1 base, leaving 7 bases of the junction unmatched. From germline, CDR1 is SGHTA and CDR2 FQGNSA. CDR3 length: 17 amino acids. CDR3 coding DNA: TGTGCCAGCAGCTTAGGTTTGACTAGCGGGGGAGTCAATGAGCAGTTCTTC. This encodes CASSLGLTSGGVNEQFF.

This chain links TRBV7-2 with TRBJ2-1; D call uncertain. Trimming took off 4 bases at V and 9 bases at J, with 10 bases between the two ends. Germline CDR1 reads SGHTA; CDR2 reads FQGNSA. CDR3 size: 12 residues. CDR3 nucleotide sequence: TGTGCCAGCAGCTCAGAGTCCGGTGAGCAGTTCTTC. Its translation: CASSSESGEQFF.

The rearrangement uses TRBV5-1 and TRBJ2-1; no clear D gene. TRBJ2-7 matches the DNA end more closely, so the J call is doubtful. The CDR3 length is 16 residues. Germline loops: CDR1 SGHRS, CDR2 YFSETQ. CDR3 loop: CASSPRLNAVFNEQYF. The CDR3 region has the DNA TGCGCCAGCAGTCCCCGACTCAACGCGGTATTCAATGAGCAGTACTTC.

This sequence joins TRBV3-1 and TRBJ1-1; D is uncertain. The ends were cut back, 4 bases at V and 6 bases at J, with 15 bases in the middle. Germline V gives CDR1 LGHDT, CDR2 YNNKEL (reference sequence). The CDR3 has 14 residues. The CDR3 DNA follows: TGTGCCAGCAGCCCTCCGTCGACTGGCGCTGAAGCTTTCTTT. Translated, it gives CASSPPSTGAEAFF.

This clonotype occurred a few times. The rearrangement links TRBV10-3 to TRBJ2-7; 10 nucleotides match TRBD2. CDR1 is ENHRY and CDR2 is SYGVKD in the germline V gene. This CDR3 is 14 amino acids long. The J segment lost 4 bases and the V segment lost 11 bases, leaving 11 bases of the junction unmatched. The CDR3 reads CAVSGAGGPYEQYF. The CDR3, as DNA: TGTGCCGTATCGGGAGCGGGAGGGCCGTACGAGCAGTACTTC.

The chain is built from TRBV5-6 and TRBJ2-2; 7 bases map to TRBD1. The CDR3 loop spans 16 amino acids. Germline CDR1 reads SGHDT; CDR2 reads YYEEEE. V was pared by 3 bases and J by 0 bases, with 5 bases of the junction left unmatched. The CDR3 sequence: CASSSLGQSNTGELFF. DNA of the CDR3: TGTGCCAGCAGCTCCCTGGGACAGTCGAACACCGGGGAGCTGTTTTTT.

This clonotype was seen a single time. The rearrangement joins TRBV20-1 to TRBJ1-2, with D hard to call. The CDR3 length is 15 residues. V was cut by 0 bases and J by 4 bases, with 15 bases left in between. The V gene's germline CDR1 is DFQATT and CDR2 SNEGSKA (reference sequence). Here the CDR3 DNA reads TGCAGTGCTAGAGAGCGGGCGTCGAGGAGCTATGGCTACACCTTC. Translated, it gives CSARERASRSYGYTF.

J is TRBJ2-1 and V is TRBV5-1; possible D gene TRBD2, 5 bases. V gave up 2 bases and J gave up 8 bases, with 14 bases separating them. This CDR3 contains 14 residues. Germline V CDR1 and CDR2: SGHRS, YFSETQ. The CDR3 loop reads CASSFASWSDEQFF. In nucleotides, the CDR3 is TGCGCCAGCAGCTTTGCTAGCTGGAGCGATGAGCAGTTCTTC.

The V and J genes are TRBV29-1 and TRBJ2-3; 8 nucleotides agree with TRBD2. With 4 bases clipped from V and 6 bases from J, the junction kept 0 bases outside the gene matches. The CDR3 is 11 residues long. Per germline, CDR1 SQVTM and CDR2 ANQGSEA. CDR3 DNA sequence: TGCAGCGTTGGCGGGGGGGATACGCAGTATTTT. Amino acid sequence: CSVGGGDTQYF.

The chain uses TRBV27 and TRBJ2-3; 12 bases fit TRBD1. The CDR3 is 16 amino acids. Germline CDR1 MNHEY, CDR2 SMNVEV (reference sequence). Trimming at V came to 4 bases and at J to 8 bases, leaving 10 bases not matched to a gene. As DNA, the CDR3 is TGTGCCAGCAGTTCTACGGGACAGGGGGCGCGGGGTACGCAGTATTTT. Its protein is CASSSTGQGARGTQYF.

V and J are TRBV5-5 and TRBJ1-2; no reliable D call. Between the trimmed V and J ends, which lost 0 bases and 4 bases, there was a span of 13 bases. CDR3 length: 15 residues. Germline CDR1 SGHKS, CDR2 YYEKEE (reference sequence). The CDR3 nucleotides are TGTGCCAGCAGCTTGGAGGCCCAGGTCGGCTATGGCTACACCTTC. It codes for CASSLEAQVGYGYTF.

The chain joins TRBV4-1 to TRBJ2-5, with D maybe TRBD2 (7 bases). This CDR3 has 14 amino acids. Deletions cut 1 base from V and 6 bases from J, with 12 bases between. Germline CDR1 reads MGHRA; CDR2 reads YSYEKL. The DNA for the CDR3 is TGCGCCAGCAGCCAAGGTGGGGGGGCAAAGACCCAGTACTTC. This codes for CASSQGGGAKTQYF.

The J gene is TRBJ2-1, the V gene TRBV11-2; D perhaps matches TRBD1 (6 bases). The CDR3 sequence is 16 residues long. Trimming cost V 5 bases and J 0 bases, with 14 bases left between them. CDR1 and CDR2 (germline): SGHAT, FQNNGV. The CDR3: CASSQLGASSYNEQFF. CDR3 in DNA: TGTGCCAGCAGCCAATTGGGGGCGAGCTCCTACAATGAGCAGTTCTTC.

This chain joins TRBV29-1 and TRBJ1-4; no definite D call. The V gene lost 1 base and the J gene lost 6 bases, with 12 bases spanning the gap. The CDR3 runs to 14 residues. In germline, CDR1 is SQVTM, CDR2 ANQGSEA. CDR3 amino acids: CSVEGLRGDEKLFF. Here the CDR3 DNA reads TGCAGCGTTGAAGGACTGCGAGGTGATGAAAAACTGTTTTTT.

The chain uses TRBV6-2 or TRBV6-3 and TRBJ2-7, with TRBD1 matching 11 bases. Trimming at V came to 6 bases and at J to 1 base, leaving 11 bases not matched to a gene. This CDR3 is 17 amino acids long. Germline V gene lookup returns CDR1 MNHEY and CDR2 SVGEGT. In DNA, the CDR3 is TGTGCCAGCAGACGCGGGACAGGGGGTCTCTCATCCTACGAGCAGTACTTC. Translated, it gives CASRRGTGGLSSYEQYF.

This clonotype was seen more than once but under ten times. The CDR3 bases are TGCGCCAGCAGCTTCGAACAGGGGGCGGAAGGAGAGACCCAGTACTTC. Protein: CASSFEQGAEGETQYF. The chain employs TRBV5-1 and TRBJ2-5; 9 bases map to TRBD1. Germline CDR1 reads SGHRS; CDR2 reads YFSETQ. Losses at the gene ends were 2 bases for V and 4 bases for J; bases not matched to a gene: 9. The CDR3 is made up of 16 amino acids.

The chain employs TRBV12-3 or TRBV12-4 and TRBJ1-1; D remains unclear. CDR3 length: 17 amino acids. The V end lost 4 bases, the J end lost 6 bases, and 24 bases lay between the germline ends. The CDR3 is CASSSLRRYWPLPEAFF. In DNA form, the CDR3 reads TGTGCCAGCAGTTCACTGAGGAGGTATTGGCCTTTACCTGAAGCTTTCTTT.

This chain uses TRBV7-9 with TRBJ2-5; 13 bases fit TRBD2. Looked up from germline, CDR1 is SEHNR and CDR2 is FQNEAQ (reference sequence). V lost 5 bases to trimming and J lost 5 bases; unmatched junction nucleotides: 14. This CDR3 has 18 residues. The CDR3 spells CASSLPGTSGAPGETQYF. In DNA, the CDR3 is TGTGCCAGCAGCCTCCCTGGGACTAGCGGGGCCCCGGGGGAGACCCAGTACTTC.

This clonotype was counted between two and nine times. For the CDR3, the DNA is TGTGCCAGCAGTCCACGCATCATAAGCTCCTACAATGAGCAGTTCTTC. Translation gives CASSPRIISSYNEQFF. This chain uses TRBV27 with TRBJ2-1; D is unresolved. Trimming left V 5 bases short and J 0 bases short, with 14 bases between. The V gene's germline CDR1 is MNHEY and CDR2 SMNVEV (reference sequence). The CDR3 is 16 amino acids.

This clonotype came up once. This chain joins TRBV9 and TRBJ2-6; the D gene is possibly TRBD1 (7 bases). CDR1 is SGDLS, CDR2 YYNGEE, per germline. Trimming stripped 6 bases from V and 0 bases from J, with 25 bases between. The CDR3 is made up of 20 amino acids. The CDR3 DNA reads as TGTGCCAGCACCGAATCGGGGGACAGAGCCTGGAGCTCTGGGGCCAACGTCCTGACTTTC. The encoded protein is CASTESGDRAWSSGANVLTF.

This clonotype appeared a few times. The chain combines TRBV20-1 with TRBJ2-7, with 9 bases that match TRBD1. TRBJ2-5 explains the end of the DNA better; the J call may be wrong. CDR3 length equals 16 residues. The germline V gene has CDR1 DFQATT and CDR2 SNEGSKA (reference sequence). CDR3 protein: CSATDRGTGYSETQYF. The CDR3 nucleotides read TGCAGTGCGACCGATCGGGGGACAGGGTATTCTGAGACCCAGTACTTC.